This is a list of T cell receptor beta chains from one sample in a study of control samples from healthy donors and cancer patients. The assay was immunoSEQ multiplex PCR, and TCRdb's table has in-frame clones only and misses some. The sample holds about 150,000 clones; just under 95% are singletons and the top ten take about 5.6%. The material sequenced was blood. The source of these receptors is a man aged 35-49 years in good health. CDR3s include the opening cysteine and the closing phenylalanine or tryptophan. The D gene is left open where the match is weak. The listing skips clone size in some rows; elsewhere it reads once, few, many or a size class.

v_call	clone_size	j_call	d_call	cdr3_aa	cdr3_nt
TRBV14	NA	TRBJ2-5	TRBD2	CASSSRGELRETQYF	TGTGCCAGCAGCTCACGGGGGGAACTCCGAGAGACCCAGTACTTC
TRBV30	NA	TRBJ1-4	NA	CAWSAGSGEKLFF	TGTGCCTGGAGTGCTGGGAGTGGAGAAAAACTGTTTTTT
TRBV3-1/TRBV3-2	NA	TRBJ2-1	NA	CASSHPWRLDDANEQFF	TGTGCCAGCAGCCACCCCTGGCGGCTCGACGACGCCAATGAGCAGTTCTTC
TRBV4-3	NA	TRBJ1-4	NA	CASSQDRGTFEKLFF	TGCGCCAGCAGCCAAGATCGCGGCACGTTCGAAAAACTGTTTTTT
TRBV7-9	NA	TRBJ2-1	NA	CASSLVQSYNEQFF	TGTGCCAGCAGCTTAGTTCAGTCCTACAATGAGCAGTTCTTC
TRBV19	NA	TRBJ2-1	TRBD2	CASSQRAGGLHEQFF	TGTGCCAGTAGCCAAAGGGCGGGGGGTCTTCATGAGCAGTTCTTC
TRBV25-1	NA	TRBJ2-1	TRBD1	CASGRPGTGGNEQFF	TGTGCCAGCGGTCGACCCGGGACAGGGGGGAATGAGCAGTTCTTC
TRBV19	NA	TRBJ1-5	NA	CASTSGPNSNQPQHF	TGTGCCAGCACCTCGGGGCCTAATAGCAATCAGCCCCAGCATTTT
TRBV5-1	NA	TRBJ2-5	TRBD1	CASSSGTVPETQYF	TGCGCCAGCAGCTCCGGGACAGTCCCCGAGACCCAGTACTTC
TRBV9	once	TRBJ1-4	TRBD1	CASSSRTGYNEKLFF	TGTGCCAGCAGCTCTCGGACAGGGTATAATGAAAAACTGTTTTTT
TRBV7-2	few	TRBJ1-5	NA	CASSLGDGVGNQPQHF	TGTGCCAGCAGCTTAGGGGACGGGGTCGGCAATCAGCCCCAGCATTTT
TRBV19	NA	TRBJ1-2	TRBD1	CASSTPTGSVYGYTF	TGTGCCAGTAGTACGCCGACAGGGTCGGTCTATGGCTACACCTTC
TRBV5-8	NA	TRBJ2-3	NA	CASSLHGDTQYF	TGTGCCAGCAGCTTACACGGAGATACGCAGTATTTT
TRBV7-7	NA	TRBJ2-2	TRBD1	CASSLAQSWTGVTGELFF	TGTGCCAGCAGCTTAGCCCAGTCCTGGACAGGGGTTACCGGGGAGCTGTTTTTT
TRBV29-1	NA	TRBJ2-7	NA	CSVEDGARGTYEQYF	TGCAGCGTTGAAGATGGGGCCAGGGGTACCTACGAGCAGTACTTC
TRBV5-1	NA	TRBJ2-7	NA	CASSLQGLYEQYF	TGCGCCAGCAGCCTCCAGGGTCTTTACGAGCAGTACTTC
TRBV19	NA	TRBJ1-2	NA	CASSILTGTGGYTF	TGTGCCAGTAGTATTCTAACAGGAACGGGTGGCTACACCTTC
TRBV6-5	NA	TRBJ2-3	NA	CASSYSNPTVTDTQYF	TGTGCCAGCAGTTACTCGAACCCGACAGTCACAGATACGCAGTATTTT
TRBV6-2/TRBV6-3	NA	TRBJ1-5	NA	CASSLDGFNQPQHF	TGTGCCAGCAGTTTGGATGGCTTCAATCAGCCCCAGCATTTT
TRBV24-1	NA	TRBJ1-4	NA	CATSEPSGRKLFF	TGTGCCACCAGTGAGCCCTCAGGGAGGAAACTGTTTTTT
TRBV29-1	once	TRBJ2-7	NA	CSVDNSYEQYF	TGCAGCGTTGACAACTCCTACGAGCAGTACTTC
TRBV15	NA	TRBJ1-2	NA	CATFGVFGGYTF	TGTGCCACCTTCGGGGTATTCGGTGGCTACACCTTC
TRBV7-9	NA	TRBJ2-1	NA	CASSDPRLASNNEQFF	TGTGCCAGCAGCGACCCTCGTCTGGCCTCCAACAATGAGCAGTTCTTC
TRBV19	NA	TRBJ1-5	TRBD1	CATATGGQPQHF	TGTGCCACCGCGACAGGGGGTCAGCCCCAGCATTTT
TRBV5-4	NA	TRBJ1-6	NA	CASSSEQGRSPLHF	TGTGCCAGCAGCTCGGAACAGGGTCGGTCACCCCTCCACTTT
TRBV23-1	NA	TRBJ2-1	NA	CASSRQGGRRSDYNEQFF	TGCGCCAGCTCGAGACAGGGAGGCCGTAGGTCAGACTACAATGAGCAGTTCTTC
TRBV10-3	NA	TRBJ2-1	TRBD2	CAISGRGSGDEQFF	TGTGCCATCAGTGGAAGAGGGAGCGGGGATGAGCAGTTCTTC
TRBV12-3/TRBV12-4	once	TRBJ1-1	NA	CASTLVPNTEAFF	TGTGCCAGCACCCTTGTCCCGAACACTGAAGCTTTCTTT
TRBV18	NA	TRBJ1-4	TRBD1	CASSPEQGAGEKLFF	TGTGCCAGCTCACCCGAACAGGGGGCGGGTGAAAAACTGTTTTTT
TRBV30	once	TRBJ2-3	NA	CAWSVTADTQYF	TGTGCCTGGAGTGTGACAGCAGATACGCAGTATTTT
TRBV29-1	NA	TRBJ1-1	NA	CSVSLFTEAFF	TGCAGCGTCTCACTGTTCACTGAAGCTTTCTTT
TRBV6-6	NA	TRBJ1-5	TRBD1	CASSRLGDRPPYNQPQHF	TGTGCCAGCAGTCGGCTGGGGGACAGGCCCCCCTACAATCAGCCCCAGCATTTT